Each of the 12 T cell receptor beta chains below was sequenced from the same sample in a study of CD8+CD57+ T cells in acquired aplastic anemia. Genomic DNA acted as the template from which TCR beta VDJ combination and CDR3 sequence profiling were carried out. TCRdb itself ran the reads through MiXCR, one entry per CDR3 protein. The sample includes some 200,000 distinct CDR3 sequences, roughly 35% of them seen just once. Sequences were obtained from sorted CD4+, CD8+, or CD8+CD57+ T cells (not recorded which) from PBMCs. The receptor set was obtained from a human donor in good health, serving as a control.

The chain employs TRBV5-4 and TRBJ2-1, with TRBD2 identical over 12 bases. The germline CDR1 and CDR2 sequences are SGHNT and YYREEE (reference sequence). The CDR3 extends over 16 amino acids. Trimming at V came to 1 base and at J to 9 bases, leaving 8 bases not matched to a gene. The CDR3 loop reads CASSLIGLAGGGEQFF. CDR3 coding DNA: TGTGCCAGCAGCTTGATAGGGCTAGCGGGAGGGGGTGAGCAGTTCTTC.

This clonotype was seen only a few times. An end of the junction does not agree with germline; a read error may underlie this. The gene calls are TRBV7-2 and TRBJ2-1; 11 bases align to TRBD2. This CDR3 is built from 16 residues. Germline V gives CDR1 SGHTA, CDR2 FQGNSA. CDR3 sequence reads: CASSLASGGSYNEQFF. The CDR3 nucleotides read TGTGCCAGCAGCCTAGCTAGCGGGGGGTCCTACAATGAGCAGTTCTTC.

This clonotype was counted only a few times. The chain couples TRBV20-1 to TRBJ2-1; D perhaps matches TRBD2 (6 bases). The V end lost 4 bases, the J end lost 9 bases, and 25 bases lay between the germline ends. CDR1 and CDR2 from the germline V gene are DFQATT and SNEGSKA (reference sequence). The CDR3 consists of 16 residues. The CDR3 DNA reads as TGCAGTGCTACAGCCAATAGACTAGTATCGGGACCTGAGCAGTTCTTC. Translating it yields CSATANRLVSGPEQFF.

This clonotype was seen more than once but under ten times. J is TRBJ1-2 and V is TRBV6-5; maybe TRBD1 (6 bases). Trimming took 0 bases from V and 2 from J, leaving 16 bases between them. Germline assignment: CDR1 MNHEY and CDR2 SVGAGI. The CDR3 is 17 residues long. CDR3 amino acids: CASSYSVSGDLNYGYTF. As DNA, the CDR3 is TGTGCCAGCAGTTACTCGGTGTCAGGGGACTTAAACTATGGCTACACCTTC.

This clonotype appeared a few times. The V and J genes are TRBV30 and TRBJ2-7; D possibly corresponds to TRBD1 (6 bases). Looked up from germline, CDR1 is GTSNPN and CDR2 is SVGIG (reference sequence). Trimming removed 0 bases at V and 4 bases at J, with 10 bases between. The CDR3 is 13 residues long. CDR3 in DNA: TGTGCCTGGAGTGTCCAGGGGTTATACGAGCAGTACTTC. Translating gives CAWSVQGLYEQYF.

This clonotype was detected only a few times. V and J are TRBV6-1 and TRBJ2-3; 12 positions agree with TRBD2. The CDR3 is 15 residues long. V was clipped by 7 bases and J by 2 bases; unmatched bases: 4. CDR1 and CDR2 (germline): MNHNS, SASEGT. The CDR3 DNA is TGTGCCAGCACGAGGACTAGCGGGGACACAGATACGCAGTATTTT. Translation gives CASTRTSGDTDTQYF.

This clonotype showed up many times. This chain uses TRBV5-1 with TRBJ1-1; D perhaps matches TRBD1 (5 bases). V was clipped by 0 bases and J by 3 bases, with 6 bases between them. From germline, CDR1 is SGHRS and CDR2 YFSETQ. This CDR3 comprises 13 residues. CDR3 loop: CASSLAQDTEAFF. The CDR3 DNA is TGCGCCAGCAGCTTGGCACAGGACACTGAAGCTTTCTTT.

The gene calls are TRBV24-1 and TRBJ2-6; 12 bases are shared with TRBD2. From germline, CDR1 is KGHDR and CDR2 SFDVKD. Trimming cost V 5 bases and J 3 bases; bases outside gene matches: 4. The CDR3 has 17 amino acids. This CDR3 is CATSGTSGKGGANVLTF. The CDR3 DNA reads as TGTGCCACCAGTGGGACTAGCGGGAAAGGTGGGGCCAACGTCCTGACTTTC.

This clonotype has just a few counts. The genes are TRBV3-1 and TRBJ2-7; TRBD2 aligns across 10 bases. CDR3 length equals 15 residues. The germline gives CDR1 LGHDT, CDR2 YNNKEL (reference sequence). J lost 6 bases, V lost 1 base, and 6 bases had no gene match. CDR3 sequence reads: CASSQVGLAATEQYF. The CDR3 nucleotides are TGTGCCAGCAGCCAAGTAGGACTAGCGGCTACCGAGCAGTACTTC.

This clonotype was seen a single time. J is TRBJ2-6 and V is TRBV12-3 or TRBV12-4; 7 bases map to TRBD1. This CDR3 is 17 amino acids long. V shed 6 bases, J shed 0 bases, and the junction held 8 bases outside the gene matches. As DNA, the CDR3 is TGTGCCAGCAGACGGCGGACAGGAAGCTCTGGGGCCAACGTCCTGACTTTC. Translation: CASRRRTGSSGANVLTF.

This clonotype appeared many times. V and J are TRBV20-1 and TRBJ2-1; D unclear. Deletions cut 0 bases from V and 4 bases from J, with 10 bases between. The CDR3 extends over 14 amino acids. Germline assignment: CDR1 DFQATT and CDR2 SNEGSKA (reference sequence). As DNA, the CDR3 is TGCAGTGCTAGAGATCGGACGGTATACAATGAGCAGTTCTTC. It is translated as CSARDRTVYNEQFF.

V gene TRBV24-1 combines with J gene TRBJ1-2, with D perhaps matching TRBD1 (5 bases). The CDR3 totals 13 residues. Germline V gene sequence: CDR1 KGHDR, CDR2 SFDVKD. Written as DNA, the CDR3 is TGTGCTCCCCGGGACGGTCGTTCAGCTGGCTACACCTTC. This codes for CAPRDGRSAGYTF.